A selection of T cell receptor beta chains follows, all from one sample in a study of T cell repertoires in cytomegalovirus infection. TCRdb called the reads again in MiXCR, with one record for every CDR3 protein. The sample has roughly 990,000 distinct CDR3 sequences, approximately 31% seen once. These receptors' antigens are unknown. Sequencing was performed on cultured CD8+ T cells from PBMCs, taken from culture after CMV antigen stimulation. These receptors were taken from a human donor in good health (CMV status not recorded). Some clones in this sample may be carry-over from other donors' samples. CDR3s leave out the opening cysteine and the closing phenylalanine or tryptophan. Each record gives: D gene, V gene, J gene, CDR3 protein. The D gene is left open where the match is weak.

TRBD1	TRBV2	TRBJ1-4	ASQRGQVNEKLF
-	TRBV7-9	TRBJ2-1	ASSIRAVYNEQF
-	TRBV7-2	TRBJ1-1	ASSWGHPTAEAF
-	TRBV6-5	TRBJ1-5	ASSYIGGPEQPQH
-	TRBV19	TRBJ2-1	ASSIVPSPRVRRSYNEQF
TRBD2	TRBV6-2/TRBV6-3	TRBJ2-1	ASTSLRGTSSEEQF
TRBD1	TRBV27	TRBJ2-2	ASSFPGQGVTGELF
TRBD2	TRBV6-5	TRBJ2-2	ASSYSGTSGDGELF
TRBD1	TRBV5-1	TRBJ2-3	ASSLAETGYSDTQY
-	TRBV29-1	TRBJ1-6	SVAPQGQAGSPLH
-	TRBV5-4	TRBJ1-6	ASSPGDGYSPLH
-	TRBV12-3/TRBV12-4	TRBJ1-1	ASSPGSTGTEAF
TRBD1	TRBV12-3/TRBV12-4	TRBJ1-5	ASSILAGGRQPQH
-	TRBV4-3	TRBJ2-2	ASSQRTGNTGELF
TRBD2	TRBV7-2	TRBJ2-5	ASKGSGGPTPETQY
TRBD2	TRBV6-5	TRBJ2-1	ASSYGRGGDQF
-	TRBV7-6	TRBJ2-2	ASSSHRGGELF
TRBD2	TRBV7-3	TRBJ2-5	ASSLKGIAGGPEETQY
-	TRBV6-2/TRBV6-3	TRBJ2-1	ASSYSTRADYNEQF
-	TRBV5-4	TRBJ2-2	ASSLGRGPHTGELF
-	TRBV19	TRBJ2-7	ASSIGPVLSGGQWGGTYYEQY
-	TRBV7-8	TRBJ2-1	ASSVRTDYNEQF
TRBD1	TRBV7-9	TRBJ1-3	ASRTQGASGNTIY
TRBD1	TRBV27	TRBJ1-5	ASSWSDRSVNQPQH
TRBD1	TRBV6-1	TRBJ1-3	ASSTGVNTIY
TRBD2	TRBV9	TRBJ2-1	ASSVGLAGLF
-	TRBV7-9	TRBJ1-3	ASSLIRKSSSGNTIY
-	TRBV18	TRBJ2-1	ASSPDRDLSYNEQF
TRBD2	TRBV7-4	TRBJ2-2	ASRLLAGGSGELF
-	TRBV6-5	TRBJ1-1	ASSYLAEWLNTEAF
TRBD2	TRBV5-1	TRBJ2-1	ASSFVGLAGGNYNEQF
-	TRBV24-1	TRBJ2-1	ATSGAGINEQF
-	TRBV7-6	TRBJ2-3	ASSFRGGNTDTQY
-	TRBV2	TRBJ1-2	ARLLRDGYT
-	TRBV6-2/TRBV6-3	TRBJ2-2	ASSPTGNTGELF
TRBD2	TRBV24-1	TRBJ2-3	ATSDPGGAGDTQY
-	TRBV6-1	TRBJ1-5	ATGGSQH
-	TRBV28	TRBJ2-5	ASTPGGLVLQETQY
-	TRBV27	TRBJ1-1	ASSLRAGDSEAF
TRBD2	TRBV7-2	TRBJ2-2	ASSYGGGVELF
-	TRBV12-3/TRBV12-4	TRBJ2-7	ASSITRGHEQY
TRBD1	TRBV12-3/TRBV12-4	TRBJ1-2	ASSASGQGRLSYT
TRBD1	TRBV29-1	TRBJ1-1	SYSRDRGRTEAF
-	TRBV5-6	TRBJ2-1	ASSLATSAGPYYNEQF
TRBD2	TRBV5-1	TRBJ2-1	ASSRRPGHLETSYF
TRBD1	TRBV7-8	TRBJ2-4	ASSLGQGSKNIQY
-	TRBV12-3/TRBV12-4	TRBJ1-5	ASSLGERPQH
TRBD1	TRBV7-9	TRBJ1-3	ASSLKDRTGNTIY
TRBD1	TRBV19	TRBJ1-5	ASTPPQDRDQPQH
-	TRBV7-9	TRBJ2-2	ASSLSPRAGELF
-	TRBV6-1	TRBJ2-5	ASSEAWQAEETQY